This TCR beta chain is from a study of Graves' ophthalmopathy and Graves' hyperthyroidism. This clonotype came up many times. With 6 bases removed from V and 4 bases from J, the gap between germline ends came to 12 bases. Germline assignment: CDR1 LNHDA and CDR2 SQIVND (reference sequence). The CDR3 length is 13 residues. RNA transcripts provided the template for amplifying TCR beta CDR3 regions. HTBI-primed first-round RT-PCR preceded second-round multiplex PCR. MiXCR, applied by TCRdb to the multiplex PCR reads, yields one record per CDR3 protein. The data contain about 160,000 distinct CDR3 sequences, around two fifths of them singletons.

The V call is TRBV19, the J call TRBJ1-2; D unresolved. This receptor was obtained from a man aged 30 to 45 with Graves' ophthalmopathy. Sample: peripheral blood. The CDR3 here is CASSSAEIYGYTF. Here the CDR3 DNA reads TGTGCCAGTAGCTCCGCAGAAATCTATGGCTACACCTTC.